This is a list of T cell receptor beta chains from one sample in a study of blood T cells in healthy people across ages. MiXCR, applied by TCRdb to the 5' RACE reads, yields one record per CDR3 protein. Altogether approximately 800,000 distinct CDR3 sequences are present, 35% to 50% being singletons, with the ten largest covering 15% to 20%. Specimen: blood. These receptors all come from a man at least 80 years old in good health. Each CDR3 is given with its conserved first and last residue. A D gene is named only where the DNA matches it firmly.

12	TRBV5-1	.	TRBJ2-5	CASRKEATTQYF
12	TRBV18	.	TRBJ2-1	CASSTDRNEQFF
15	TRBV7-2	.	TRBJ2-7	CASSSSTASPYEQYF
16	TRBV9	TRBD1	TRBJ2-7	CASSARDGTGTYEQYF
13	TRBV12-3/TRBV12-4	.	TRBJ1-2	CASSTTAFYGYTF
16	TRBV5-1	TRBD2	TRBJ2-3	CASSTQAGDGTDTQYF
12	TRBV12-3/TRBV12-4	.	TRBJ2-3	CASSPGSVTQYF
18	TRBV11-3	.	TRBJ2-1	CASSLGLGEKVIYNEQFF
13	TRBV27	TRBD1	.	CAGGIDRDETQYF
13	TRBV6-6	TRBD2	TRBJ2-2	CASSFTSVGELFF
16	TRBV11-1	.	TRBJ2-2	CASSSRSSSNTGELFF
12	TRBV28	.	TRBJ2-3	CASTAAPDTQYF
16	TRBV28	TRBD1	TRBJ2-1	CASRARGTGVSNEQFF
13	TRBV4-3	.	TRBJ1-1	CASSSSGRTEAFF
12	TRBV29-1	.	TRBJ2-1	CSGGTTNNEQFF
15	TRBV3-1	.	TRBJ2-7	CASSQDLRVSIEQYF
16	TRBV12-3/TRBV12-4	TRBD2	TRBJ2-3	CASSATTSGGQGTQYF
15	TRBV7-6	TRBD1	TRBJ2-7	CASSLAGDRGYEQYF
17	TRBV6-2/TRBV6-3	TRBD2	TRBJ2-3	CASSAPSGVLYTDTQYF
13	TRBV20-1	.	TRBJ2-5	CSHLSRAQETQYF
15	TRBV6-6	.	TRBJ2-2	CASSYSSRKTGELFF
15	TRBV28	.	TRBJ2-5	CASSLGGTAEETQYF
19	TRBV4-2	TRBD2	TRBJ2-1	CASSIGTKQLAGGPNEQFF
15	TRBV7-8	.	TRBJ2-1	CASSQYRESYNEQFF
16	TRBV6-2/TRBV6-3	.	TRBJ1-6	CASTGRASGVNSPLHF
18	TRBV18	TRBD2	TRBJ2-1	CASSPSWLRGTSGNEQFF
12	TRBV20-1	TRBD1	.	CRVDRGPYEQYF
18	TRBV7-3	TRBD2	TRBJ2-3	CASSLRGQAGDNTDTQYF
18	TRBV7-9	TRBD1	TRBJ1-1	CASSLRVLQGTPGTEAFF
18	TRBV7-3	TRBD2	TRBJ2-1	CASSLTPLAGVTYNEQFF
14	TRBV12-3/TRBV12-4	.	TRBJ2-3	CASSFAGGADAEYF
14	TRBV20-1	TRBD2	TRBJ2-4	CSASGLAGGVIQYF
15	TRBV13	.	TRBJ2-7	CASSLGLGDSYEQYF
14	TRBV5-1	TRBD1	TRBJ2-1	CASMEGGRGNEQFF
16	TRBV6-5	.	TRBJ2-3	CASRRLGGVRADTQYF
15	TRBV25-1	TRBD1	TRBJ1-1	CASSDPTGKNTEAFF
14	TRBV6-6	TRBD2	TRBJ2-1	CASQSGTGLGEQFF
15	TRBV29-1	.	TRBJ1-4	CSVEGYRDSNEKLFF
17	TRBV10-3	TRBD2	TRBJ2-7	CAALGQGTSGRAYEQYF
14	TRBV4-2	.	TRBJ1-1	CASSPITGLTEAFF
15	TRBV5-4	.	TRBJ2-1	CASSFWGATYNEQFF
14	TRBV25-1	TRBD2	TRBJ2-1	CATSFSGLLDEQFF
14	TRBV4-3	.	TRBJ2-3	CASSPTILPDTQYF
15	TRBV4-2	TRBD1	TRBJ2-7	CASSRSDRGSNEQYF
14	TRBV29-1	.	TRBJ2-6	CSVDGSSGANVLTF
11	TRBV24-1	.	TRBJ2-1	CATRLDNEQFF
14	TRBV5-1	.	TRBJ2-1	CASKGQGDSHEQFF
15	TRBV7-2	.	TRBJ1-6	CASSLRDGYNSPLHF
16	TRBV5-6	.	TRBJ1-5	CASSRTTVYSNQPQHF
17	TRBV6-2/TRBV6-3	.	TRBJ1-1	CASSYSIQPGFNTEAFF
14	TRBV7-2	.	TRBJ1-6	CASSLPRDGRTLHF
18	TRBV7-9	.	TRBJ2-6	CASSLVGQGTSGANVLTF
13	TRBV29-1	.	TRBJ2-2	CSVEITRAGELFF
16	TRBV9	TRBD1	TRBJ2-1	CASSVVAGTGGNEQFF
14	TRBV29-1	.	TRBJ1-1	CSVNQGMENTEAFF